Below, one T cell receptor beta chain is given with its context. Its antigen is not identified. Germline V CDR1 and CDR2: LGHNA, YSLEER. The CDR3 contains 13 residues. The junction had 4 bases not matched to a gene; V was cut back by 2 bases and J by 8 bases. The data were produced by immunoSEQ multiplex PCR, yet TCRdb's version contains in-frame clones alone and is incomplete. The sample shows more than 100,000 clones, about 90% of them seen only once. This entry is derived from a study of T cell responses to AZD1222 COVID-19 vaccine. Findings and caveats of the study: Spike was spanned by vaccine-associated CD4 TCRs, which were dominant at 160-218 and 743-854. The reported proportion of spike-specific TCRs targeting unmutated variant regions was nearly half.

The chain is built from TRBV4-3 and TRBJ1-1; 8 bases match TRBD1. This clonotype was obtained from an adult who received the AZD1222 COVID-19 vaccine. Material: peripheral blood, obtained 28 days after the second AZD1222 dose. This CDR3 is CASSQLGTGEAFF. The CDR3 DNA reads as TGCGCCAGCAGCCAACTAGGGACAGGAGAAGCTTTCTTT.